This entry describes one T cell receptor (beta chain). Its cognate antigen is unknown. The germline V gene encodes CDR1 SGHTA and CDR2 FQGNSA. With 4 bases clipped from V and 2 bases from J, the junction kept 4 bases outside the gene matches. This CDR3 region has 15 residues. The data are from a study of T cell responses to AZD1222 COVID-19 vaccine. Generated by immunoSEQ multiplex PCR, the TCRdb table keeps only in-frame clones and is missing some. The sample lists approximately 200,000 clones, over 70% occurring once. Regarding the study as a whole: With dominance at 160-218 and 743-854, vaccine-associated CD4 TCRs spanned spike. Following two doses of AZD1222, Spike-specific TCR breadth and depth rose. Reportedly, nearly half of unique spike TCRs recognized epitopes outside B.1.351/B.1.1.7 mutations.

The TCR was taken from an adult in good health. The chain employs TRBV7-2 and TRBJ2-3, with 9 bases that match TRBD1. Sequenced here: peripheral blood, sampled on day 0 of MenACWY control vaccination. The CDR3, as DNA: TGTGCCAGCAGCTCAGGACAGGGGACCACAGATACGCAGTATTTT. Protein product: CASSSGQGTTDTQYF.